This record looks at one T cell receptor beta chain sequence and its context. Its antigen is unknown. Library preparation employed the immunoSEQ multiplex PCR assay. The multiplex PCR relied on a mix of 60 forward primers for TCR Vbeta segments and 13 reverse primers for TCR Jbeta segments. The CDR3 region of rearranged TCR beta genes was amplified from genomic DNA with a multiplex PCR assay. The amplified TCR beta libraries were sequenced on the Illumina HiSeq System as 87-base-pair reads. The authors processed their data as follows. A later analysis tallied 75 million to 95 million unique TCR beta chains across the 700 or so repertoires, and approximately 11 million of those chains were shared by two or more donors. Raw reads were error-corrected and collapsed into unique sequences by a nearest-neighbor algorithm in which closely related sequences were merged to remove PCR and sequencing errors. To assign V, D and J gene segments, CDR3 sequences were aligned to IMGT reference sequences. For a sequence to be retained, a match of at least six nucleotides to both a V gene segment and a J gene segment was required. Rearrangements were called productive when the CDR3 lacked stop codons and stayed in frame with V and J; all others were non-productive. Following IMGT convention, CDR3 was defined as the stretch from the second conserved V-encoded cysteine to the conserved J-encoded phenylalanine. In an earlier analysis of approximately 500 of the donors, sequences lacking an unambiguous match to a single V gene segment were excluded. In an earlier analysis of approximately 590 of the donors, a V segment was called functional when productive rearrangements were above 56.7%, and segregating when the standard deviation between donors exceeded 5%. To diagnose cytomegalovirus status from the catalog of TCR beta chain sequences, a statistical classification framework was built. A later analysis assigned V and J genes by comparing TCR nucleotide sequences with IMGT/GENE-DB human TR gene sequences. The TCRdist pipeline was used in a later analysis to assign CDR3 sequences and most-parsimonious VDJ recombination scenarios. A later analysis defined each TCR beta chain by its CDR3 amino acid sequence plus V-gene family, and excluded reads lacking a unique V-gene family. As a way to deal with suspected cross-contamination and a sequencing artifact, a later analysis dropped 640 or so nucleotide sequences that were highly shared and had low generation probability. A later analysis calculated a clonal expansion index for each public chain from normalized within-repertoire ranks of inferred template counts. In a later analysis, generation probabilities were computed with a VDJ recombination model fitted to out-of-frame rearrangements, and the resulting probabilities were checked against IGoR. Hypergeometric tests were used in a later analysis to score TCR-TCR, TCR-HLA and TCR-CMV co-occurrence, with a repertoire-size bias correction applied to the TCR pairs. In a later analysis, false discovery rates were estimated by permuting HLA or CMV assignments 20 times. A later analysis grouped co-occurring TCRs with DBSCAN, adding TCRdist sequence similarity when clustering within HLA-allele-positive subsets. Repertoires with fewer than 30,000 or more than 120,000 public chains were left out of co-occurrence clustering, as were about five repertoires with anomalous nucleotide sharing. TCRdb holds this immuneACCESS table with in-frame rearrangements only. Some clones are missing; in checked studies, unresolved V genes explain under half, and the rest has no known cause. V, J and clone size were drawn from that table, and D and trimming were deduced from the DNA. The sample's table covers fewer than 45,000 clones. Together, the top ten hold approximately 10% of the sample.

The sample originates from a study of cytomegalovirus exposure and HLA in healthy donors (dated by TCRdb to the late 2010s). Turning to the overall study: An earlier analysis of several hundred of the donors reported roughly 270 Gb of sequence data and more than 90 million unique TCR beta sequences from about 180 million T cells. Among the roughly 380 genotyped donors, around 79% belonged to the genetic ancestry cluster associated with self-reported Caucasian donors. Rather than using new phenotypic data, the later analysis identified candidate immune exposures from TCR beta sequences and from how often those sequences occurred across donors. The aim of the study was to test whether cataloging public T cell receptors could identify signatures of past pathogen exposure. To decide whether each TCR beta V gene segment behaved as functional or pseudogenic, an earlier analysis of some 600 of the donors relied on high-throughput TCR beta sequencing. All discovery cohort repertoires had been generated using a single sequencing platform. Along with the roughly 700-subject first cohort, a separate validation cohort of over 90 different subjects was used. High-throughput TCR immunosequencing, statistical association of individual TCRs with disease status, and machine learning were combined to predict cytomegalovirus infection status. HLA typing covered class I and class II loci at four-digit resolution. The study used immunosequencing to profile the T cell repertoires of approximately 690 subjects and linked those repertoires to cytomegalovirus serostatus. Roughly 300 gigabases of sequencing data and around 80 million unique TCR sequences made up an early release that covered some 640 HLA-typed donors. In a later analysis, previously published TCR beta repertoires from 550 to 700 donors were re-analyzed and high-resolution HLA genotyping was added so that TCR occurrence patterns could be studied. Donor age, sex, ethnicity and CMV serostatus were compiled alongside the repertoire data. The number of donors typed differed by locus, with roughly 629-640 for A, B, C, DRB1 and DQB1, 522 for DQA1, 606 for DPA1, and about 450 for DPB1. On average, around 240,000 unique TCR beta nucleotide sequences were sequenced per donor among 350 to 400 genotyped donors of the cohort, with approximately 18% of those sequences being non-productive. Four to six DR-DQ haplotypes were handled as single units for association and clustering, since linkage in the cohort was strong. A later genetic analysis used genome-wide SNP genotypes for about 55% of the 666 donors, treating that subset as a discovery cohort. The paper's findings and limits, for the study overall: A few of the identified cytomegalovirus-associated TCR beta chains were confirmed in vitro to be specific for cytomegalovirus antigens. In this cohort, only TCR beta chains were sequenced, and detectable features were limited by the absence of alpha or paired-chain data. A further reported finding was that TCR beta sequences accurately predicted the HLA-A and HLA-B alleles for most subjects in the first cohort. A cluster of highly shared sequence variants was judged likely to be a technical artifact of the sequencing pipeline. Some IMGT-functional V segments, including TRBV6-2 and TRBV6-3, could not be distinguished by the 87-base-pair reads and were therefore excluded. Because HLA typing was missing for some donors at each locus, association tests included only the typed subset. According to a later analysis, parvovirus B19, influenza, CMV and Epstein-Barr virus appeared linked to several top co-occurrence clusters. V-gene and J-gene trimming of TCR beta chains was associated with a missense DCLRE1C variant in a later genetic analysis, and the association was replicated in an independent cohort. An earlier analysis of around 500 of the donors showed that most TCR beta V segments appeared in productive rearrangements either about 90% or about 30% of the time, which broadly matched IMGT annotations. Linkage disequilibrium might explain the correlated functional status among segregating V segments, but an unknown experimental factor could not be ruled out. The earlier analysis of a few hundred of the donors excluded fewer than 20 rarely observed V segments, including chromosome 9 orphons, because counts were too low. The authors suggested that the approach could potentially be extended to other disease states and immunological phenotypes. Specific HLA alleles were associated with some 15,000 TCR beta sequences at a false discovery rate of 0.05 in a later analysis. Most CMV-associated TCR beta chains appeared to be HLA-restricted in a later analysis, and the HLA associations seemed to be driven largely by CMV exposure. Immune exposure information for the cohort was limited to CMV serostatus. In a later analysis, HLA-associated TCR beta chains showed more clonal expansion and lower generation probabilities than non-associated chains that were equally common. Assigning TCR associations to individual alleles was difficult when HLA alleles, especially DR and DQ, strongly co-occurred. Compared with the approximately 700-donor mean, donors in an Asian-associated ancestry cluster had fewer N-insertions in productive TCRs, according to a later genetic analysis. Sequencing depth was assumed to be roughly uniform across donors in the presence/absence analyses, though that assumption may not hold. Most TCR sequences were observed very rarely across donors, whereas some public TCRs were present in many individuals. Cytomegalovirus status was reported to be diagnosed by the classifier with high specificity and sensitivity in both the original and validation cohorts. In a later analysis, TCR association rates were found to vary across HLA loci, with the most associated TCRs seen for DRB1 alleles and the fewest for HLA-C alleles. A total of 150 to 200 TCR beta chains were listed by the study as associated with cytomegalovirus.

The cohort was made up of under 800 healthy bone marrow donors. Cohort members were all nominally healthy when sampled, although unrecorded immune exposures were likely present. The donor tested CMV seropositive, placing the donor among the roughly 300 seropositive members of the cohort. A peripheral blood sample was provided by each donor, and peripheral blood mononuclear cells were used for TCR beta sequencing. The Qiagen DNeasy Blood Extraction Kit was used to extract genomic DNA from the blood cell samples. The germline V gene encodes CDR1 KGHSH and CDR2 LQKENI. Trimming costs V 8 bases and J 0 bases, and their ends lie 10 bases apart. The cysteine opens and the phenylalanine closes a CDR3 of 13 amino acids. The kept DNA is CDR3 alone, 39 bases in frame from the first base.

Input material: PBMCs. This chain is built from TRBV18 and TRBJ1-1; the D gene cannot be named for sure. This TCR was recovered from a man aged 40-50 years in good health and CMV-seropositive. The DNA sequence is given as TGTGCCAGCCTAGGTAACTTGAACACTGAAGCTTTCTTT. Its translation is CASLGNLNTEAFF.